This T cell receptor (beta chain) was obtained from a study of T cell changes during pregnancy in multiple sclerosis. Method: immunoSEQ multiplex PCR; TCRdb's copy keeps in-frame clones and lacks some. Seen here are tens of thousands of clones, approximately 92% observed once, and the top ten hold under 0.3%. The germline CDR1 and CDR2 sequences are SGHTA and FQGTGA. V shed 5 bases and J 4 bases; nucleotides not matched to a gene: 6. The CDR3 loop spans 17 amino acids. The chain combines TRBV7-3 with TRBJ2-1, with 15 positions matching TRBD2. The sequence derives from a female donor with multiple sclerosis, enrolled in a pregnancy study. The material sequenced was CD4+ T cells from peripheral blood mononuclear cells, taken in the third trimester of pregnancy. CDR3 nucleotide sequence: TGTGCCAGCAGCCCCGGGACTAGCGGGAGGCGATACAATGAGCAGTTCTTC. Amino acid sequence: CASSPGTSGRRYNEQFF.